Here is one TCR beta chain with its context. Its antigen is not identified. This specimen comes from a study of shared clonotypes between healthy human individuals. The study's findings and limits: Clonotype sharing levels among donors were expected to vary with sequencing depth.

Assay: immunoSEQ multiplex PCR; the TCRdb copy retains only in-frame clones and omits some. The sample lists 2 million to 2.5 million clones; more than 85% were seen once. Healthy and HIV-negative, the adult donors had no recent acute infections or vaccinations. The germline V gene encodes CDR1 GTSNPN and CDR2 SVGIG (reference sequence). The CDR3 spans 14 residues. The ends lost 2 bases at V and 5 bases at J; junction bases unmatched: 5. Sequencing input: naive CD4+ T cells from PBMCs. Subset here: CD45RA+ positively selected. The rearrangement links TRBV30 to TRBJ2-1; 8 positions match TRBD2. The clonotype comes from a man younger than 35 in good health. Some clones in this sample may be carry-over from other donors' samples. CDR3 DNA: TGTGCCTGGAGTCGACTAGCGCGGAACAATGAGCAGTTCTTC. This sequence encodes CAWSRLARNNEQFF.